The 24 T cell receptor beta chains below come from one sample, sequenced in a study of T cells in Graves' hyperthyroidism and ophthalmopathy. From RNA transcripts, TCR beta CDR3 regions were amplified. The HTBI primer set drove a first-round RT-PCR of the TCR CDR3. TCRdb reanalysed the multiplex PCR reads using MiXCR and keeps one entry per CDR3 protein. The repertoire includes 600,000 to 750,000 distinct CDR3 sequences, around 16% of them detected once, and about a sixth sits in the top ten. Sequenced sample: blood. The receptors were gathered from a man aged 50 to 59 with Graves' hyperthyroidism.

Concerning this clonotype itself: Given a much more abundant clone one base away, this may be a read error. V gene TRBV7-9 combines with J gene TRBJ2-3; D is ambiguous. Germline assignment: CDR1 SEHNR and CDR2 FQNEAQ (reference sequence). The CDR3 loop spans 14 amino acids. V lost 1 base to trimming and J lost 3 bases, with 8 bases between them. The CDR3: CASSLDMQTDTQYF. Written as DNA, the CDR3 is TGTGCCAGCAGCTTAGACATGCAGACAGATACGCAGTATTTT.

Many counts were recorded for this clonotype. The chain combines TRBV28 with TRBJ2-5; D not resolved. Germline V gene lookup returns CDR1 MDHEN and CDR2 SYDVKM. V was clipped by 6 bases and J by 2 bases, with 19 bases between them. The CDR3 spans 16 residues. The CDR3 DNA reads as TGTGCCAGCAGCCCCCCCTTCATAGCCGTACAAGAGACCCAGTACTTC. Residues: CASSPPFIAVQETQYF.

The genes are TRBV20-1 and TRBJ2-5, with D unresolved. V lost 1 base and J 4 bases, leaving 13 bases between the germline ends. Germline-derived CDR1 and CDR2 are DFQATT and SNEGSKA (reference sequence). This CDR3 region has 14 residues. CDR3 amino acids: CSARGNLGSETQYF. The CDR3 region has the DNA TGCAGTGCTAGAGGGAATCTTGGTTCAGAGACCCAGTACTTC.

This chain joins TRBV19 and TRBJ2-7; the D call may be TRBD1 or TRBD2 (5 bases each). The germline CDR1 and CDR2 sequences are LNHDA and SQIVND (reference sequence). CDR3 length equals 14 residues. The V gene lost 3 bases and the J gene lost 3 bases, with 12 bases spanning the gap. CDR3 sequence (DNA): TGTGCCAGTAGTATTCGGGACGGATTCTACGAGCAGTACTTC. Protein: CASSIRDGFYEQYF.

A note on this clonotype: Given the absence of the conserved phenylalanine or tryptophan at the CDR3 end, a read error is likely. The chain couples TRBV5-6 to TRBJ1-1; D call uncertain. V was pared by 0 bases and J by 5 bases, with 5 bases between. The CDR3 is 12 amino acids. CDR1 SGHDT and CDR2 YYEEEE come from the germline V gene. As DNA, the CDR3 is TGTGCCAGCAGCTTGGGGGTTACTGAAGCTTTCGTT. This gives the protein CASSLGVTEAFV.

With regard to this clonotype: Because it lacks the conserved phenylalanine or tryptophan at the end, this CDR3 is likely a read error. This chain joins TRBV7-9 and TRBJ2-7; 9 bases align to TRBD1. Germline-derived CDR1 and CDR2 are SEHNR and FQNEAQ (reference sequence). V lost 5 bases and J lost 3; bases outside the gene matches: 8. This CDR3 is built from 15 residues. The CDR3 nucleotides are TGTGCCAGCAGCCCTCAGCCGGGACAGGGCTACGAGCAGTACCTC. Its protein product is CASSPQPGQGYEQYL.

CDR3 sequence reads: CASSRLAGTTGELFF. CDR3 DNA: TGTGCCAGTAGTCGACTAGCGGGGACCACCGGGGAGCTGTTTTTT. J is TRBJ2-2 and V is TRBV19, with 11 nucleotides matching TRBD2. Per the germline V gene, CDR1 is LNHDA and CDR2 is SQIVND (reference sequence). Trimming took 5 bases from V and 4 from J; bases not matched to a gene: 3. CDR3 length equals 15 residues.

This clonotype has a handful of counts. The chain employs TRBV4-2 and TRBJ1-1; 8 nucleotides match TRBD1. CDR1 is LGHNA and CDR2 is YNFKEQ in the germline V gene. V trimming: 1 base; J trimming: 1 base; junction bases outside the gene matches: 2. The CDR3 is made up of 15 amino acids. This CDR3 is CASSQGGTGNTEAFF. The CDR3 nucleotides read TGTGCCAGCAGCCAAGGGGGGACAGGGAACACTGAAGCTTTCTTT.

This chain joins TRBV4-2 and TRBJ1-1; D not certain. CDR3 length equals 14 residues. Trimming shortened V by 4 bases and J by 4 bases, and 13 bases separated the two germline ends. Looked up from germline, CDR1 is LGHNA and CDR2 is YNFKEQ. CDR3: CASSLMPESTEAFF. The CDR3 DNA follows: TGTGCCAGCAGCCTTATGCCAGAGAGCACTGAAGCTTTCTTT.

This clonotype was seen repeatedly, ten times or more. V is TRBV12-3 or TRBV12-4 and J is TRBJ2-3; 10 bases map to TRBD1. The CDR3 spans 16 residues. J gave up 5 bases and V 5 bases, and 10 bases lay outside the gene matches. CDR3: CASSGGTGVEGDTQYF. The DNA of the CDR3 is TGTGCCAGCAGTGGGGGGACAGGGGTAGAAGGAGATACGCAGTATTTT.

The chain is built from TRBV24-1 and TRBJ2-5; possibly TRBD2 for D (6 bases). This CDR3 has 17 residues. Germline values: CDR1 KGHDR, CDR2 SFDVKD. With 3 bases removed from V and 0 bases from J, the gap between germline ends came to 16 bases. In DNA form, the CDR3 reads TGTGCCACCAGTGATGGGGGACTTCAAAAGTACCAAGAGACCCAGTACTTC. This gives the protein CATSDGGLQKYQETQYF.

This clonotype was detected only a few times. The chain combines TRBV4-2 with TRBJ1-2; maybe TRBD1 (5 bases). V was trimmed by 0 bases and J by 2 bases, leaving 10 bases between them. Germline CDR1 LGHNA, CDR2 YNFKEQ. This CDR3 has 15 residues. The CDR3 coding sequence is TGTGCCAGCAGCCAAGACCTGGCAGGGAACTATGGCTACACCTTC. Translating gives CASSQDLAGNYGYTF.

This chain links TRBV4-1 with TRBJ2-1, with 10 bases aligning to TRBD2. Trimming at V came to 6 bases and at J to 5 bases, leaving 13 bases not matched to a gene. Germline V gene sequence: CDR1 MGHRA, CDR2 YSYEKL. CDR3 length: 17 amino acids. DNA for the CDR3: TGCGCCAGCAGTCTCCTACGGGTAGCGGGAGGACACAATGAGCAGTTCTTC. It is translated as CASSLLRVAGGHNEQFF.

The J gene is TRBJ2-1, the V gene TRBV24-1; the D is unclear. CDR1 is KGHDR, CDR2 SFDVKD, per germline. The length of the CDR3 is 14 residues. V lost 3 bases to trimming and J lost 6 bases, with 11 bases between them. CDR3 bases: TGTGCCACCAGTGATCCGGACGGCTCCAATGAGCAGTTCTTC. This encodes CATSDPDGSNEQFF.

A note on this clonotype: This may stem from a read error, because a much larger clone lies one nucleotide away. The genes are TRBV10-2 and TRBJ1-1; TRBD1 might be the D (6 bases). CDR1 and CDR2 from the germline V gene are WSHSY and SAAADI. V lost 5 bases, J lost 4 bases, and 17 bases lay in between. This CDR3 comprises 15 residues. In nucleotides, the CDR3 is TGCGCCAGCAGTACACAGGGATTTGGGGGCACTGAAGCTTTCTTT. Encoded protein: CASSTQGFGGTEAFF.

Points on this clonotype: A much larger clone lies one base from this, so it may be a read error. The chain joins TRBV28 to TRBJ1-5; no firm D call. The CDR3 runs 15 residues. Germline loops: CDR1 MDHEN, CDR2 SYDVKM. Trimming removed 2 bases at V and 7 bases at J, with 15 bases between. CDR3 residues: CASSLARGFGQPQHF. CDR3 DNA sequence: TGTGCCAGCAGTTTAGCTCGGGGTTTCGGGCAGCCCCAGCATTTT.

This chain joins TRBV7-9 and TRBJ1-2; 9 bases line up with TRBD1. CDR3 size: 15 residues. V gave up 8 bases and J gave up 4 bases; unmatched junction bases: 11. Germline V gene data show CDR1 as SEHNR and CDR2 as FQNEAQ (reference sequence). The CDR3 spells CASGLRDRVVYGYTF. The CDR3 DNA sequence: TGTGCCAGCGGCCTCCGGGACAGGGTCGTCTATGGCTACACCTTC. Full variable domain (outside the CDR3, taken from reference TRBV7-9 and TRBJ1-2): DTGVSQNPRHKITKRGQNVTFRCDPISEHNRLYWYRQTLGQGPEFLTYFQNEAQLEKSRLLSDRFSAERPKGSFSTLEIQRTEQGDSAMYLCASGLRDRVVYGYTFGSGTRLTVV.

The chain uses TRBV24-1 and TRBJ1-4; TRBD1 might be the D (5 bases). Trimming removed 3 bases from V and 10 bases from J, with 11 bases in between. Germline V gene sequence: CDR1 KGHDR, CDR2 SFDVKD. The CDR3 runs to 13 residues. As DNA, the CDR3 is TGTGCCACCAGTGATCACCAGGGAGGAAAACTGTTTTTT. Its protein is CATSDHQGGKLFF.

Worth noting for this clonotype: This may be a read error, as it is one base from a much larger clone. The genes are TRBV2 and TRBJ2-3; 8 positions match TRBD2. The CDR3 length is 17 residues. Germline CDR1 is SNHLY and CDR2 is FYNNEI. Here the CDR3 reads CAGSDGGSGREADTQYF. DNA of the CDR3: TGTGCCGGCAGTGATGGGGGAAGCGGGAGAGAAGCAGATACGCAGTATTTT.

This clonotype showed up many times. CDR3 DNA: TGTGCCAGCACCCGTCCCAGGGTTGGCACTGAAGCTTTCTTT. Amino acids: CASTRPRVGTEAFF. The J gene is TRBJ1-1, the V gene TRBV28, with D maybe TRBD1 (5 bases). There are 14 residues in the CDR3. Germline V gene data show CDR1 as MDHEN and CDR2 as SYDVKM. Trimming cost V 7 bases and J 4 bases, with 16 bases left between them.

The CDR3 spells CASSIGFLAGGPSEQFF. The CDR3 DNA reads as TGTGCCAGTAGTATTGGATTTTTAGCGGGAGGGCCCAGTGAGCAGTTCTTC. This chain links TRBV19 with TRBJ2-1, with 11 bases aligning to TRBD2. The CDR3 totals 17 residues. Germline CDR1 is LNHDA and CDR2 is SQIVND (reference sequence). The junction had 13 bases not matched to a gene; V was cut back by 3 bases and J by 9 bases.

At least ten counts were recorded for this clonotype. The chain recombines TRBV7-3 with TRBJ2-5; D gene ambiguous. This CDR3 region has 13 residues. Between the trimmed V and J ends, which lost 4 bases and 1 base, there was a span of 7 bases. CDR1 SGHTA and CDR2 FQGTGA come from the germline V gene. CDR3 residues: CASSYGFQETQYF. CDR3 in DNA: TGTGCCAGCAGCTACGGGTTCCAAGAGACCCAGTACTTC. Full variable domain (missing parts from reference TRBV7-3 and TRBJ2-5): GAGVSQTPSNKVTEKGKYVELRCDPISGHTALYWYRQSLGQGPEFLIYFQGTGAADDSGLPNDRFFAVRPEGSVSTLKIQRTERGDSAVYLCASSYGFQETQYFGPGTRLLVL.

In DNA, the CDR3 is TGTGCTAGTGGTTCGGGTTTAAGCGGCGGGGAGCTGTTTTTT. It encodes CASGSGLSGGELFF. The chain has TRBV12-5 and TRBJ2-2, with D possibly TRBD2 on 5 matching bases. There are 14 residues in the CDR3. CDR1 LGHNT and CDR2 FRNRAP come from the germline V gene. Deletions cut 4 bases from V and 7 bases from J, with 13 bases between.

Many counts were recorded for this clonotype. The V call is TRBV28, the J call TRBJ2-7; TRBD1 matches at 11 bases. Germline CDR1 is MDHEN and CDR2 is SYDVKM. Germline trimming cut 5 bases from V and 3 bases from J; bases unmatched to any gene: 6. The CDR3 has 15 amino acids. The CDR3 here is CASSNEDRGLYEQYF. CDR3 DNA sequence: TGTGCCAGCAGTAATGAGGACAGGGGGCTCTACGAGCAGTACTTC.